A selection of T cell receptor beta chains follows, all from one sample in a study of shared clonotypes between healthy human individuals. Profiled with immunoSEQ multiplex PCR; TCRdb holds only in-frame clones, not every one. The data show hundreds of thousands of clones, with about 95% seen just once and roughly 0.1% held by the top ten. The sequenced sample consisted of naive CD8+ T cells sorted from blood. The source is a woman between 25 and 40 years old in good health. The CDR3 runs from the conserved cysteine through the conserved F or W. D genes are given only for firm matches. Size values are once, few and many counts, or a class for expanded clones, and some rows have none.

j_gene: TRBJ1-2; abundance: .; d_gene: .; v_gene: TRBV10-3; CDR3aa: CAISESLVAISYGYTF; CDR3nt: TGTGCCATCAGTGAGTCGTTGGTAGCTATTTCCTATGGCTACACCTTC
j_gene: TRBJ2-3; abundance: .; d_gene: .; v_gene: TRBV28; CDR3aa: CASSLWSGSTDTQYF; CDR3nt: TGTGCCAGCAGTTTATGGAGTGGGAGCACAGATACGCAGTATTTT
j_gene: TRBJ1-5; abundance: .; d_gene: .; v_gene: TRBV27; CDR3aa: CASSLGLNQPQHF; CDR3nt: TGTGCCAGCAGTTTAGGCCTCAATCAGCCCCAGCATTTT
j_gene: TRBJ1-1; abundance: .; d_gene: TRBD1; v_gene: TRBV15; CDR3aa: CATRDRLDTEAFF; CDR3nt: TGTGCCACCCGGGACAGGCTTGACACTGAAGCTTTCTTT
j_gene: TRBJ2-7; abundance: once; d_gene: TRBD2; v_gene: TRBV5-1; CDR3aa: CASSPSGTSGSYEQYF; CDR3nt: TGCGCCAGCAGCCCATCCGGGACTAGCGGGAGTTACGAGCAGTACTTC
j_gene: TRBJ1-2; abundance: once; d_gene: .; v_gene: TRBV5-6; CDR3aa: CASSLLTGRNYGYTF; CDR3nt: TGTGCCAGCAGCTTGCTGACAGGCCGTAACTATGGCTACACCTTC
j_gene: TRBJ2-5; abundance: .; d_gene: TRBD1; v_gene: TRBV9; CDR3aa: CASSAGDRGETQYF; CDR3nt: TGTGCCAGCAGCGCTGGCGACAGGGGGGAGACCCAGTACTTC
j_gene: TRBJ2-7; abundance: .; d_gene: TRBD2; v_gene: TRBV27; CDR3aa: CASSPSGRGYEQYF; CDR3nt: TGTGCCAGCAGCCCTAGCGGAAGAGGCTACGAGCAGTACTTC
j_gene: TRBJ2-7; abundance: .; d_gene: .; v_gene: TRBV5-1; CDR3aa: CASSLRRLEAYEQYF; CDR3nt: TGCGCCAGCAGCTTGAGGCGGCTAGAGGCCTACGAGCAGTACTTC
j_gene: TRBJ1-2; abundance: once; d_gene: .; v_gene: TRBV27; CDR3aa: CASSFWGANYGYTF; CDR3nt: TGTGCCAGCAGTTTCTGGGGAGCTAACTATGGCTACACCTTC
j_gene: TRBJ2-1; abundance: .; d_gene: .; v_gene: TRBV20-1; CDR3aa: CSALEAVEQFF; CDR3nt: TGCAGTGCTCTTGAAGCGGTTGAGCAGTTCTTC
j_gene: TRBJ2-1; abundance: .; d_gene: .; v_gene: TRBV4-2; CDR3aa: CASSQDPGRTDNEQFF; CDR3nt: TGTGCCAGCAGCCAAGATCCCGGGCGAACCGACAATGAGCAGTTCTTC
j_gene: TRBJ1-2; abundance: .; d_gene: .; v_gene: TRBV27; CDR3aa: CASSYRGLRYGYTF; CDR3nt: TGTGCCAGCAGTTATAGGGGGTTACGCTATGGCTACACCTTC
j_gene: TRBJ2-7; abundance: .; d_gene: TRBD2; v_gene: TRBV28; CDR3aa: CASSHTGTSGYEQYF; CDR3nt: TGTGCCAGCAGTCACACCGGGACTAGCGGCTACGAGCAGTACTTC
j_gene: TRBJ2-1; abundance: .; d_gene: .; v_gene: TRBV27; CDR3aa: CASSFLGVGYNEQFF; CDR3nt: TGTGCCAGCAGTTTCTTAGGGGTCGGATACAATGAGCAGTTCTTC
j_gene: TRBJ1-4; abundance: .; d_gene: TRBD1; v_gene: TRBV11-2; CDR3aa: CASSDLGQGEEKLFF; CDR3nt: TGTGCCAGCAGCGATCTGGGACAGGGAGAAGAAAAACTGTTTTTT